The 5 T cell receptor beta chains below come from one sample, sequenced in a study of shared clonotypes between healthy human individuals. The data were produced by immunoSEQ multiplex PCR, yet TCRdb's version contains in-frame clones alone and is incomplete. The sample contains roughly 1,600,000 clones, around 98.5% of which appear only once. Material for sequencing was naive CD4+ T cells sorted from blood. Subset in this sample: CD45RA+ positively selected. The receptors were sampled from a man aged 30 to 45 in good health.

This clone was counted a single time. The chain is built from TRBV19 and TRBJ2-2; 10 bases fit TRBD2. This CDR3 contains 17 residues. Losses at the gene ends were 6 bases for V and 2 bases for J; bases not matched to a gene: 9. The germline V gene has CDR1 LNHDA and CDR2 SQIVND (reference sequence). CDR3 coding DNA: TGTGCCAGTAGGGTTCGGAGGACTAGCGGCAACACCGGGGAGCTGTTTTTT. It translates to CASRVRRTSGNTGELFF.

V is TRBV29-1 and J is TRBJ2-7; D could derive from TRBD1 or TRBD2 (7 bases each). The CDR3 covers 14 residues. Germline V gene lookup returns CDR1 SQVTM and CDR2 ANQGSEA. The V gene lost 4 bases and the J gene lost 3 bases, with 16 bases spanning the gap. This chain's CDR3 is CSVVWEGADYEQYF. The DNA of the CDR3 is TGCAGCGTTGTGTGGGAGGGGGCCGACTACGAGCAGTACTTC.

The CDR3 region has the DNA TGTGCCAGCAGCTTTCTGGGACAGGAGATCTCTGGGGCCAACGTCCTGACTTTC. Translation: CASSFLGQEISGANVLTF. The chain recombines TRBV7-2 with TRBJ2-6, with 8 bases that match TRBD1. Germline loops: CDR1 SGHTA, CDR2 FQGNSA. The V gene end was trimmed by 3 bases and the J gene end by 0 bases; junction bases not matched to a gene: 7. The CDR3 runs 18 residues.

The chain recombines TRBV5-4 with TRBJ2-2, with 12 bases aligning to TRBD2. The CDR3 contains 16 residues. V was clipped by 2 bases and J by 6 bases; unmatched bases: 5. The germline CDR1 and CDR2 sequences are SGHNT and YYREEE (reference sequence). The CDR3 is CASSFRLAGDPGELFF. For the CDR3, the DNA is TGTGCCAGCAGCTTCCGACTAGCGGGAGATCCCGGGGAGCTGTTTTTT.

CDR3 sequence (DNA): TGTGCCAGCAGTGACATCAGAGGGCAGTACTTC. Its translation is CASSDIRGQYF. The chain recombines TRBV2 with TRBJ2-7; no reliable D call. V dropped 3 bases and J dropped 9 bases, with 9 bases sitting between them. In germline, CDR1 is SNHLY, CDR2 FYNNEI. The length of the CDR3 is 11 residues. Full variable domain (remainder filled in from reference TRBV2 and TRBJ2-7): EPEVTQTPSHQVTQMGQEVILRCVPISNHLYFYWYRQILGQKVEFLVSFYNNEISEKSEIFDDQFSVERPDGSNFTLKIRSTKLEDSAMYFCASSDIRGQYFGPGTRLTVT.